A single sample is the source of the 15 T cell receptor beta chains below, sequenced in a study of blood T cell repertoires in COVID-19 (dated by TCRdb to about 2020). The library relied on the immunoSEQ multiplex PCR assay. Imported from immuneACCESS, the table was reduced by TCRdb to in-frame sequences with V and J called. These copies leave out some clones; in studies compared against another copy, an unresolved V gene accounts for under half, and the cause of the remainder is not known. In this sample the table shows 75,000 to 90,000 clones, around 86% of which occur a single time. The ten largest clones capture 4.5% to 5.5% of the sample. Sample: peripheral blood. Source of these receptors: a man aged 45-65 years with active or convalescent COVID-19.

The CDR3 region has the DNA TGTGCCAGGGGGACAGGGGGCACAACTAATGAAAAACTGTTTTTT. Its protein product is CARGTGGTTNEKLFF. The chain uses TRBV6-5 and TRBJ1-4; 12 positions agree with TRBD1. The germline gives CDR1 MNHEY, CDR2 SVGAGI. V lost 9 bases to trimming and J lost 0 bases; unmatched junction nucleotides: 2. This CDR3 comprises 15 residues.

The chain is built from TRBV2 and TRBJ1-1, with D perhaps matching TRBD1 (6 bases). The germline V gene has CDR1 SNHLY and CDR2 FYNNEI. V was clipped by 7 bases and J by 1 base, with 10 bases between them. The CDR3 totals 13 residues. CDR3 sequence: CASTGAQNTEAFF. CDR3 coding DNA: TGTGCCAGCACAGGGGCCCAGAACACTGAAGCTTTCTTT.

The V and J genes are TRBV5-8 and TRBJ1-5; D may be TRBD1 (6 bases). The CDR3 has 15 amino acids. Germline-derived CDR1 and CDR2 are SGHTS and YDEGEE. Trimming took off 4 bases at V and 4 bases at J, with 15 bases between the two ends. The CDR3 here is CASSPTGTGNQPQHF. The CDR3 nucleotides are TGTGCCAGCAGCCCTACAGGGACGGGGAATCAGCCCCAGCATTTT.

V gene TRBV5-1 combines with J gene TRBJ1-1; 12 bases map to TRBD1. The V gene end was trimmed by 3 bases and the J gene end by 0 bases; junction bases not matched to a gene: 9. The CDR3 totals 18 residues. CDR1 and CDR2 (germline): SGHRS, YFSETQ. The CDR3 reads CASSWGTGGSGMNTEAFF. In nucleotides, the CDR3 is TGCGCCAGCAGCTGGGGGACAGGGGGCTCGGGCATGAACACTGAAGCTTTCTTT.

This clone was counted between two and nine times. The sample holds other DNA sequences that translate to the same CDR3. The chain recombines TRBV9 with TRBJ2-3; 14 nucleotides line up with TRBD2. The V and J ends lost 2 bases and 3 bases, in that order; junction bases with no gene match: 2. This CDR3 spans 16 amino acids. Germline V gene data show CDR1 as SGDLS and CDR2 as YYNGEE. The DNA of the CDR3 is TGTGCCAGCAGCGTTCGGACTAGCGGGGGGACAGATACGCAGTATTTT. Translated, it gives CASSVRTSGGTDTQYF.

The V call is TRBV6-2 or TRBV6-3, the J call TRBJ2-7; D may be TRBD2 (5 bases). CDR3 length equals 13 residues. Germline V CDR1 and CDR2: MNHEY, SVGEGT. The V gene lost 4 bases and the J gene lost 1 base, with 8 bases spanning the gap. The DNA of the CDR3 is TGTGCCAGCAGTTGGTCGGGGTCCTACGAGCAGTACGTC. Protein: CASSWSGSYEQYV.

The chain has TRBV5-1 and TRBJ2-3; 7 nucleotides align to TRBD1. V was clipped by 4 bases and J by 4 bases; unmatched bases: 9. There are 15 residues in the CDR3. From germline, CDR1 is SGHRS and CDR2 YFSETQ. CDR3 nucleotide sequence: TGCGCCAGCAGCGACCCGACAGGGAATCCAGATACGCAGTATTTT. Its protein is CASSDPTGNPDTQYF.

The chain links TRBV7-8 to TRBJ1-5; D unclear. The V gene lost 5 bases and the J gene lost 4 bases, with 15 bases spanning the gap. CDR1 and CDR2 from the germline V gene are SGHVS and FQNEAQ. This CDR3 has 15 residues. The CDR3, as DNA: TGTGCCAGCAGCAGAGGGCCCAGCCCAAATCAGCCCCAGCATTTT. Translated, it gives CASSRGPSPNQPQHF.

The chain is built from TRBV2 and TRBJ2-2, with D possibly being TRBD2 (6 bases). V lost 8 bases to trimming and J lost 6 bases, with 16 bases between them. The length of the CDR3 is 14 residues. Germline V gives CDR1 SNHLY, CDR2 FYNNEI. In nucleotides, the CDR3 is TGTGCCAGCTTGGGGGAGGTTGTGGCCGGGGAGCTGTTTTTT. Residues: CASLGEVVAGELFF.

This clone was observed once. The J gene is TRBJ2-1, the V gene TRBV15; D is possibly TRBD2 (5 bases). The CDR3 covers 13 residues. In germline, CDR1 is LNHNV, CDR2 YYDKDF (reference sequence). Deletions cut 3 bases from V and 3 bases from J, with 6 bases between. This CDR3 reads CATSRDFYNEQFF. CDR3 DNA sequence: TGTGCCACCAGCAGGGACTTCTACAATGAGCAGTTCTTC.

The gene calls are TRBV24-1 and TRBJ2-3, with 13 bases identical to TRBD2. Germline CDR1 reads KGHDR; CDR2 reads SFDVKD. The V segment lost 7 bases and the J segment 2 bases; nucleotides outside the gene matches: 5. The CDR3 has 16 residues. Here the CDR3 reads CATSLGLAGATDTQYF. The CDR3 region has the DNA TGTGCCACCAGCCTCGGACTAGCGGGGGCCACAGATACGCAGTATTTT.

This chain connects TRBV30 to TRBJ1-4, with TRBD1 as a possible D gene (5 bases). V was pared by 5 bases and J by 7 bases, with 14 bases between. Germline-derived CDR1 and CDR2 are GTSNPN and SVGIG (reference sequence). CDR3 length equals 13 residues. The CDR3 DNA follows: TGTGCCTGGTCCGGGCAGGGAATTGAAAAACTGTTTTTT. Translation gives CAWSGQGIEKLFF.

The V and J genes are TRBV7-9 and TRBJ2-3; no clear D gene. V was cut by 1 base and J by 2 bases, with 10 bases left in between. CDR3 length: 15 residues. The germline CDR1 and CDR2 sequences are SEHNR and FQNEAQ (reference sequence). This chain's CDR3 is CASSLEQTSTDTQYF. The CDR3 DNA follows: TGTGCCAGCAGCTTAGAACAGACCTCCACAGATACGCAGTATTTT. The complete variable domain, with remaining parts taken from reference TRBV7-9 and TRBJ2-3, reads DTGVSQNPRHKITKRGQNVTFRCDPISEHNRLYWYRQTLGQGPEFLTYFQNEAQLEKSRLLSDRFSAERPKGSFSTLEIQRTEQGDSAMYLCASSLEQTSTDTQYFGPGTRLTVL.

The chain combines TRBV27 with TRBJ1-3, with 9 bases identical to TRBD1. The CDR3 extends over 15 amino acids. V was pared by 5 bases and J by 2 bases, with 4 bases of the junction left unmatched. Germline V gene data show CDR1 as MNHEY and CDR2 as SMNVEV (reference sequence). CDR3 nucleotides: TGTGCCAGCAGTCCCTGGGACAGGGCTGGAAACACCATATATTTT. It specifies CASSPWDRAGNTIYF.

CDR3: CASSLWGGADTQYF. The CDR3, as DNA: TGTGCCAGCAGTTTATGGGGGGGGGCAGATACGCAGTATTTT. The rearrangement joins TRBV27 to TRBJ2-3; 7 nucleotides match TRBD2. The CDR3 loop spans 14 amino acids. J lost 4 bases, V lost 1 base, and 2 bases had no gene match. Germline-derived CDR1 and CDR2 are MNHEY and SMNVEV (reference sequence).